These 12 T cell receptor beta chains were all obtained from the same sample, sequenced in a study of cytomegalovirus exposure and HLA in healthy donors. The PCR contained 60 Vbeta and 13 Jbeta primers. Measured with immunoSEQ multiplex PCR; TCRdb has only the in-frame clones, and not every one. This table holds around 220,000 clones, nearly 80% found once. The sample was PBMCs. The receptors originated from a man younger than 35 in good health and CMV-seronegative.

The V call is TRBV13, the J call TRBJ1-4; the D gene is possibly TRBD1 (5 bases). V was shortened by 2 bases and J by 10 bases, with 14 bases between the two germline ends. Germline V gives CDR1 PRHDT, CDR2 FYEKMQ (reference sequence). This CDR3 region has 14 residues. The CDR3 DNA sequence: TGTGCCAGCAGCTTAAAGGCAGCCGGGGGAAAACTGTTTTTT. As protein: CASSLKAAGGKLFF.

This clone was observed a few times. V is TRBV6-5 and J is TRBJ1-1, with D perhaps TRBD1 (5 bases). Per germline, CDR1 MNHEY and CDR2 SVGAGI. Trimming pared 2 bases from V and 1 base from J, leaving 5 bases between. This CDR3 contains 13 residues. The CDR3 loop is CASSYDRNTEAFF. CDR3 nucleotides: TGTGCCAGCAGTTACGACAGGAACACTGAAGCTTTCTTT.

This clone was recorded once. The chain has TRBV4-2 and TRBJ2-7; the D is unclear. CDR1 is LGHNA and CDR2 is YNFKEQ in the germline V gene. V dropped 1 base and J dropped 2 bases, with 12 bases sitting between them. This CDR3 region has 15 residues. CDR3 sequence (DNA): TGTGCCAGCAGCCAAGGAACCGCGAGTGCCTACGAGCAGTACTTC. This gives the protein CASSQGTASAYEQYF.

This chain uses TRBV9 with TRBJ2-3, with D perhaps matching TRBD2 (6 bases). Germline lookup yields CDR1 SGDLS and CDR2 YYNGEE. Deletions cut 4 bases from V and 2 bases from J, with 17 bases between. The CDR3 is made up of 16 amino acids. The CDR3 is CASSTAGRSTTDTQYF. CDR3 sequence (DNA): TGTGCCAGCAGCACCGCGGGACGGTCGACCACAGATACGCAGTATTTT.

This clone was picked up many times. This chain uses TRBV11-2 with TRBJ1-1; D may be TRBD1 (5 bases). V was pared by 2 bases and J by 0 bases, with 13 bases between. This CDR3 is built from 16 residues. The germline V gene encodes CDR1 SGHAT and CDR2 FQNNGV. CDR3 protein: CASSLQGGGMNTEAFF. CDR3 in DNA: TGTGCCAGCAGCTTACAGGGTGGGGGGATGAACACTGAAGCTTTCTTT. Full variable domain (remainder filled in from reference TRBV11-2 and TRBJ1-1): EAGVAQSPRYKIIEKRQSVAFWCNPISGHATLYWYQQILGQGPKLLIQFQNNGVVDDSQLPKDRFSAERLKGVDSTLKIQPAKLEDSAVYLCASSLQGGGMNTEAFFGQGTRLTVV.

The V call is TRBV30, the J call TRBJ1-2; 9 nucleotides match TRBD1. Unmatched junction bases numbered 10, after V lost 1 base and J lost 7 bases. This CDR3 is 15 amino acids long. In germline, CDR1 is GTSNPN, CDR2 SVGIG (reference sequence). CDR3 residues: CAWSGHRGRTGGYTF. The CDR3 DNA reads as TGTGCCTGGAGTGGCCACAGGGGGCGGACGGGTGGCTACACCTTC.

The J gene is TRBJ2-1, the V gene TRBV10-2; 9 nucleotides match TRBD1. V lost 4 bases and J lost 2; bases outside the gene matches: 9. The CDR3 loop spans 17 amino acids. The germline CDR1 and CDR2 sequences are WSHSY and SAAADI. CDR3 nucleotide sequence: TGCGCCAGCAGTGTTGGCCTCGGGACAGGGACCTACAATGAGCAGTTCTTC. This encodes CASSVGLGTGTYNEQFF.

This clone was recorded a few times. The chain recombines TRBV19 with TRBJ2-2, with TRBD1 matching over 9 bases. The germline V gene has CDR1 LNHDA and CDR2 SQIVND (reference sequence). This CDR3 has 16 amino acids. Trimming cost V 7 bases and J 3 bases; bases outside gene matches: 9. The CDR3 DNA reads TGTGCCAGTAAGGTGGCCGGGACAGGGTACACCGGGGAGCTGTTTTTT. Translation gives CASKVAGTGYTGELFF. Complete variable domain (other parts from reference TRBV19 and TRBJ2-2): DGGITQSPKYLFRKEGQNVTLSCEQNLNHDAMYWYRQDPGQGLRLIYYSQIVNDFQKGDIAEGYSVSREKKESFPLTVTSAQKNPTAFYLCASKVAGTGYTGELFFGEGSRLTVL.

This chain connects TRBV11-2 to TRBJ2-2; the D is unclear. From germline, CDR1 is SGHAT and CDR2 FQNNGV. The CDR3 has 13 amino acids. Trimming took off 5 bases at V and 5 bases at J, with 9 bases between the two ends. This chain's CDR3 is CASSTSQTGELFF. The CDR3, as DNA: TGTGCCAGCAGCACCTCCCAGACCGGGGAGCTGTTTTTT.

The rearrangement uses TRBV6-5 and TRBJ1-2; the D gene is possibly TRBD1 (6 bases). The CDR3 extends over 15 amino acids. V gave up 0 bases and J gave up 4 bases, with 12 bases separating them. CDR1 and CDR2 from the germline V gene are MNHEY and SVGAGI. The CDR3 DNA follows: TGTGCCAGCAGTTACTCGGGGGGGCAAAGCTATGGCTACACCTTC. Protein: CASSYSGGQSYGYTF.

In DNA form, the CDR3 reads TGTGCCAGCAGCTTAAGCAGGGATACCGAGCAGTTCTTC. This sequence encodes CASSLSRDTEQFF. V is TRBV7-8 and J is TRBJ2-1, with D tentatively TRBD1 (5 bases). CDR3 length equals 13 residues. Per germline, CDR1 SGHVS and CDR2 FQNEAQ. Trimming took 2 bases from V and 10 from J, leaving 12 bases between them. The variable domain in full, with the rest retrieved from reference TRBV7-8 and TRBJ2-1, is GAGVSQSPRYKVAKRGQDVALRCDPISGHVSLFWYQQALGQGPEFLTYFQNEAQLDKSGLPSDRFFAERPEGSVSTLKIQRTQQEDSAVYLCASSLSRDTEQFFGPGTRLTVL.

This chain connects TRBV18 to TRBJ2-6, with unresolved D. The CDR3 length is 14 residues. Germline V lookup: CDR1 KGHSH, CDR2 LQKENI. V was pared by 6 bases and J by 2 bases, with 8 bases between. CDR3 DNA sequence: TGTGCCAGCTCGTTCGGAGCTGGGGCCAACGTCCTGACTTTC. Encoded protein: CASSFGAGANVLTF.